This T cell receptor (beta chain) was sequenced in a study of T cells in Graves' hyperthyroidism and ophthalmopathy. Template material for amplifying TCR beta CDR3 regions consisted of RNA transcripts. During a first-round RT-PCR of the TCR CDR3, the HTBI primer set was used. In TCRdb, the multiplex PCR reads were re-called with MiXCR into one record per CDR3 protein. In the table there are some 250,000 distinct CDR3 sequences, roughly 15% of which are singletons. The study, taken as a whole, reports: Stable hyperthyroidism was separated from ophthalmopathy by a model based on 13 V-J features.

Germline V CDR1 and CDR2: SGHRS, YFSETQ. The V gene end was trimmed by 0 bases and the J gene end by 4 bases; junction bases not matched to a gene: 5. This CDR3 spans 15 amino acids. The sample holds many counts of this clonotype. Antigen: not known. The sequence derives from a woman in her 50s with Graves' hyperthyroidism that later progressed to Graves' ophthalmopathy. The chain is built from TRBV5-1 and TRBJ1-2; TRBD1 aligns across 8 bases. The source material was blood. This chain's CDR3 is CASSLGGQGGYGYTF. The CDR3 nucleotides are TGCGCCAGCAGCTTGGGCGGACAGGGCGGCTATGGCTACACCTTC.